This entry lists 4 T cell receptor beta chains sequenced from one sample in a study of OX40 agonist ivuxolimab in advanced cancers. Sequencing was performed with immunoSEQ multiplex PCR; in TCRdb, only in-frame clones are kept and a portion is missing. The table has roughly 30,000 clones, roughly 71% seen once. Here the sequenced sample was CD4+ or CD8+ T cells sorted from blood, taken in a trial of the OX40 agonist ivuxolimab. The receptors here all came from an adult with an advanced solid tumor such as melanoma, head and neck, liver or kidney cancer.

This clone was detected a few times. The chain carries TRBV29-1 and TRBJ1-1; TRBD1 might be the D (5 bases). Germline-derived CDR1 and CDR2 are SQVTM and ANQGSEA. V shed 3 bases and J shed 8 bases, with 16 bases lying between them. The CDR3 runs to 13 residues. The DNA of the CDR3 is TGCAGCGTTGATTGGGACGGCGGAATGGAAGCTTTCTTT. Protein: CSVDWDGGMEAFF.

This sequence joins TRBV5-6 and TRBJ1-4, with 9 bases that match TRBD1. The CDR3 totals 14 residues. Unmatched junction bases numbered 6, after V lost 4 bases and J lost 8 bases. Germline CDR1 and CDR2: SGHDT and YYEEEE. The CDR3 is CASSRSGTGEKLFF. CDR3 nucleotides: TGTGCCAGCAGCCGTTCCGGGACAGGGGAAAAACTGTTTTTT.

J is TRBJ2-5 and V is TRBV4-2; D might be TRBD1 (6 bases). This CDR3 contains 14 residues. In germline, CDR1 is LGHNA, CDR2 YNFKEQ. V was cut by 4 bases and J by 3 bases, with 12 bases left in between. CDR3 protein: CASSRETGEETQYF. CDR3 in DNA: TGTGCCAGCAGCCGGGAGACAGGCGAAGAGACCCAGTACTTC.

This clone occurred a few times. The V call is TRBV19, the J call TRBJ1-6; 9 bases agree with TRBD1. Germline CDR1 LNHDA, CDR2 SQIVND (reference sequence). J gave up 7 bases and V 7 bases, and 5 bases lay outside the gene matches. CDR3 length: 14 amino acids. The chain's CDR3 is CASNRGQGNSPLHF. CDR3 DNA sequence: TGTGCCAGTAACCGGGGACAGGGAAATTCACCCCTCCACTTT.